What follows is one T cell receptor beta chain and its context. Antigen specificity is unknown. Amplified regions were TCR beta CDR3 sequences from RNA transcripts. A set of HTBI primers served as the primers for a first-round RT-PCR of the TCR CDR3. TCRdb reprocessed the multiplex PCR reads with MiXCR, giving one entry per CDR3 protein. The profile shows 600,000 to 650,000 distinct CDR3 sequences, under 20% of them singletons. These data originate in a study of T cells in Graves' hyperthyroidism and ophthalmopathy. The CDR3 is 16 residues long. V lost 0 bases and J lost 4; bases outside the gene matches: 3. Per the germline V gene, CDR1 is SGHRS and CDR2 is YFSETQ. Whole-study results and caveats: In blood, most of the thyroid clonotypes expanded above 0.001 were also present. Ophthalmopathy, which appeared later, was predicted by the model a median around 6.9 months before onset.

The TCR sequence derives from a woman aged 30 to 39 with Graves' hyperthyroidism. The sequencing sample was made of blood. The chain links TRBV5-1 to TRBJ2-3, with TRBD2 identical over 12 bases. CDR3 in DNA: TGCGCCAGCAGCTTGGCGGCTAGCGGGAGGGCAGATACGCAGTATTTT. It translates to CASSLAASGRADTQYF.